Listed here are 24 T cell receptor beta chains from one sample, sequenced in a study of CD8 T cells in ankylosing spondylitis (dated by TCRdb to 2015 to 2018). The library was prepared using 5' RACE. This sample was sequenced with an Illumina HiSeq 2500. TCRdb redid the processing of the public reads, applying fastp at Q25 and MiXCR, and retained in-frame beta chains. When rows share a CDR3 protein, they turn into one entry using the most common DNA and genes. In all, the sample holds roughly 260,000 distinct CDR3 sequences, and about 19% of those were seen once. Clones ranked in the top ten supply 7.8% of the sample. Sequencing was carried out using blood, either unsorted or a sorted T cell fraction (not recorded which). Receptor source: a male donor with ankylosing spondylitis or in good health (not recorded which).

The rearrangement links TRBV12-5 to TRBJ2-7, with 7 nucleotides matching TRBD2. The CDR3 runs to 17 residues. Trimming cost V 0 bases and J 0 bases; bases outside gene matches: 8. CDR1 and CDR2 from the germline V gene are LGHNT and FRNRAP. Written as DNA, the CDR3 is TGTGCTAGTGGTTTGGTACCTCGACTAGCAGACTCCTACGAGCAGTACGTC. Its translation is CASGLVPRLADSYEQYV.

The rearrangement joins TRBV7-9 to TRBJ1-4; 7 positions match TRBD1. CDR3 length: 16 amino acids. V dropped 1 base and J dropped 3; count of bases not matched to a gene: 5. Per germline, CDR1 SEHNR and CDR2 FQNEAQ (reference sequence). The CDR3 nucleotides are TGTGCCAGCAGCTTAGTGGGGACAGCGGCTAATGAAAAACTGTTTTTT. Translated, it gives CASSLVGTAANEKLFF.

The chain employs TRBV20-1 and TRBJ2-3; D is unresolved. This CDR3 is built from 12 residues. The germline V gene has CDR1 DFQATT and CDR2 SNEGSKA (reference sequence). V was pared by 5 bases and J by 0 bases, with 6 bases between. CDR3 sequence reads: CSARFSTDTQYF. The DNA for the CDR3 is TGCAGTGCTCGATTTAGCACAGATACGCAGTATTTT.

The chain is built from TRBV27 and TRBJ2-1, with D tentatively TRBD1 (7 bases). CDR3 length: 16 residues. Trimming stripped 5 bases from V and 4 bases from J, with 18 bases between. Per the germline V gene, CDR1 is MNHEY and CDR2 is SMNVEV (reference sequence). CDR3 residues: CASSRRQGGGYNEQFF. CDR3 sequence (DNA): TGTGCCAGCAGTCGGAGACAGGGTGGAGGGTACAATGAGCAGTTCTTC.

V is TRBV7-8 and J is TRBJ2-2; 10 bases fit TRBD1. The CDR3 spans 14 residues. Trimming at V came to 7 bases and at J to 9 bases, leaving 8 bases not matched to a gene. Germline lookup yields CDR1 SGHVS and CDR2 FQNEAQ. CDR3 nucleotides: TGTGCCAGCACCCCCGGGACAGGGGTCAGGGAGCTGTTTTTT. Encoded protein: CASTPGTGVRELFF.

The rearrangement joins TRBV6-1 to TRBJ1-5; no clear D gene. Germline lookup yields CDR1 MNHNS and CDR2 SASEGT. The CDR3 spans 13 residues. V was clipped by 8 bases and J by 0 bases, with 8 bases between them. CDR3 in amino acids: CASEIVSNQPQHF. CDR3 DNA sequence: TGTGCCAGCGAAATCGTTAGCAATCAGCCCCAGCATTTT.

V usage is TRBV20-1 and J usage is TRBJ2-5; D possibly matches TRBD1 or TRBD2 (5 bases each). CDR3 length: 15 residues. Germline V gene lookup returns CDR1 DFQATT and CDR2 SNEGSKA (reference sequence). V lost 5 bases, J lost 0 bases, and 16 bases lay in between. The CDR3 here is CSAQTPVGDQETQYF. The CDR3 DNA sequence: TGCAGTGCTCAAACCCCCGTGGGGGACCAAGAGACCCAGTACTTC.

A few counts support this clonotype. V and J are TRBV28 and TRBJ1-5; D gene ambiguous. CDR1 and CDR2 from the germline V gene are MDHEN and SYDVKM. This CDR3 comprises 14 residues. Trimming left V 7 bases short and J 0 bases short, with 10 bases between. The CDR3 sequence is CASIGPDSNQPQHF. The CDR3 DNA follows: TGTGCCAGCATCGGGCCTGATAGCAATCAGCCCCAGCATTTT.

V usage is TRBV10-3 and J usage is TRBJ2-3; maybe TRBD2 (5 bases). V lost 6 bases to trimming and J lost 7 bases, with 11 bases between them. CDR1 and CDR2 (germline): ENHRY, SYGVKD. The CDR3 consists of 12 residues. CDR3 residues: CAIREDSYTQYF. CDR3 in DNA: TGTGCCATCAGGGAGGACTCTTATACGCAGTATTTT.

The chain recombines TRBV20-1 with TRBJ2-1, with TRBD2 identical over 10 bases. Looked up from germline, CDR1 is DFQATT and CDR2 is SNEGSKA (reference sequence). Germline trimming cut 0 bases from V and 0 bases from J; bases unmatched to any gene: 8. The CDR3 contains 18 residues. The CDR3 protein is CSARDLSSGGSSYNEQFF. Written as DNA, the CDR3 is TGCAGTGCTAGAGATCTCTCTAGCGGGGGTAGCTCCTACAATGAGCAGTTCTTC.

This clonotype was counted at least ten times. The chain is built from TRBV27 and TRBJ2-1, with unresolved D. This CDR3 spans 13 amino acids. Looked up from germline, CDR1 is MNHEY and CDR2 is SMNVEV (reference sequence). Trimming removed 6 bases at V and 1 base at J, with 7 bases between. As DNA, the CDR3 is TGTGCCAGCAGAGGGCGGTCCTACAATGAGCAGTTCTTC. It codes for CASRGRSYNEQFF.

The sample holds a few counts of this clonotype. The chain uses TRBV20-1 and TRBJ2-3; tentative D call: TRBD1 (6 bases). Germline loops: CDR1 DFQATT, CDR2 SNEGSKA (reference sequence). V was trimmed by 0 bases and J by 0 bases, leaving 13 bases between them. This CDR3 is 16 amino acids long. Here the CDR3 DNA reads TGCAGTGCTAGAGAAAGGCACAGGGCAAGCACAGATACGCAGTATTTT. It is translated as CSARERHRASTDTQYF.

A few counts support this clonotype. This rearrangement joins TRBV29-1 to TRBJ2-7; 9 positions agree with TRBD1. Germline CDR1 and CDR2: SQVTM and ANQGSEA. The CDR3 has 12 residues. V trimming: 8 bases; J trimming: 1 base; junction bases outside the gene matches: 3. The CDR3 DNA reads TGCAGCCCCGGACAGGGGTCCTACGAGCAGTACGTC. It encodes CSPGQGSYEQYV.

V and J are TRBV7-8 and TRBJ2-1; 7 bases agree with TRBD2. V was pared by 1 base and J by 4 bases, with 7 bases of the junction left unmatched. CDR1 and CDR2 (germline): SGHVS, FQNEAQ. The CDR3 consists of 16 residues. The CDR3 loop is CASSLDPSGAYNEQFF. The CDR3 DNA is TGTGCCAGCAGCTTAGATCCTAGCGGAGCGTACAATGAGCAGTTCTTC.

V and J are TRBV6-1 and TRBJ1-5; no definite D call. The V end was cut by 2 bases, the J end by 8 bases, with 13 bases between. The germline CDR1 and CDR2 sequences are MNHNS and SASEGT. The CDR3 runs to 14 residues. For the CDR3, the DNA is TGTGCCAGCAGTGAATCAGGCCGAAGAGAGCCCCAGCATTTT. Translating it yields CASSESGRREPQHF.

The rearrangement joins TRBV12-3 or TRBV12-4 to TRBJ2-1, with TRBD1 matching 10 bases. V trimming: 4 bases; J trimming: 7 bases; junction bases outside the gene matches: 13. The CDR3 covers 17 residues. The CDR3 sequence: CASSWLTGTGAGNEQFF. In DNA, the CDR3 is TGTGCCAGCAGTTGGCTAACCGGGACAGGGGCGGGGAATGAGCAGTTCTTC.

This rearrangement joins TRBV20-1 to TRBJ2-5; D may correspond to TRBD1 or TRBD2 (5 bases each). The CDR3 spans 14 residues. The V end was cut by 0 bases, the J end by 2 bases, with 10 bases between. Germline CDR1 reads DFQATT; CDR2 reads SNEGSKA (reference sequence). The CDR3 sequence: CSARDLGRQETQYF. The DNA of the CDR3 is TGCAGTGCTAGAGATCTGGGACGGCAAGAGACCCAGTACTTC.

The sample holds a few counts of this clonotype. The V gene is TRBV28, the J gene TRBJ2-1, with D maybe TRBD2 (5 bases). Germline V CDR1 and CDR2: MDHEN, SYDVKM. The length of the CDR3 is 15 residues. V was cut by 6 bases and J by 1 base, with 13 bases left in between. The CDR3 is CASSPPTGSYNEQFF. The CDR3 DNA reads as TGTGCCAGCAGCCCGCCGACGGGATCCTACAATGAGCAGTTCTTC. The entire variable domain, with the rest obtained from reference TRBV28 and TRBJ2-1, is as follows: DVKVTQSSRYLVKRTGEKVFLECVQDMDHENMFWYRQDPGLGLRLIYFSYDVKMKEKGDIPEGYSVSREKKERFSLILESASTNQTSMYLCASSPPTGSYNEQFFGPGTRLTVL.

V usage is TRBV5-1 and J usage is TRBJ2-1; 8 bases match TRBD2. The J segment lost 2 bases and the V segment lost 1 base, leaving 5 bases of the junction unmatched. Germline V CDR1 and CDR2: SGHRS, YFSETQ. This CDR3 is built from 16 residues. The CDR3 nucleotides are TGCGCCAGCAGCTTGCACAGCGGGGGAGCCTACAATGAGCAGTTCTTC. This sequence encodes CASSLHSGGAYNEQFF. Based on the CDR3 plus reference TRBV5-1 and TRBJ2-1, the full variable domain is KAGVTQTPRYLIKTRGQQVTLSCSPISGHRSVSWYQQTPGQGLQFLFEYFSETQRNKGNFPGRFSGRQFSNSRSEMNVSTLELGDSALYLCASSLHSGGAYNEQFFGPGTRLTVL.

The DNA of the CDR3 is TGTGCCAGCAGCTTAAAGGCTAGCGGGGGTTTAGAGCAGTACGTC. Amino acids: CASSLKASGGLEQYV. The J gene is TRBJ2-7, the V gene TRBV7-8, with 10 bases aligning to TRBD2. The V gene end was trimmed by 2 bases and the J gene end by 7 bases; junction bases not matched to a gene: 8. Germline V CDR1 and CDR2: SGHVS, FQNEAQ. This CDR3 has 15 residues.

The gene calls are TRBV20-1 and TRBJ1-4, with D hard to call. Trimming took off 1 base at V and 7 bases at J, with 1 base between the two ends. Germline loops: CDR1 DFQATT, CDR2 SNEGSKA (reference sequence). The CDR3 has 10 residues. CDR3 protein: CSARGEKLFF. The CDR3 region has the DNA TGCAGTGCTAGAGGTGAAAAACTGTTTTTT.

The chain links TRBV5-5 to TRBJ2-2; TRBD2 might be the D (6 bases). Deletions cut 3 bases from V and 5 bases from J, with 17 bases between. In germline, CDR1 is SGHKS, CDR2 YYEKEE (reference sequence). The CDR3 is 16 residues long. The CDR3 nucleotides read TGTGCCAGCAGCTCGGGGACTTTCTCGGGGACCGGGGAGCTGTTTTTT. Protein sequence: CASSSGTFSGTGELFF.

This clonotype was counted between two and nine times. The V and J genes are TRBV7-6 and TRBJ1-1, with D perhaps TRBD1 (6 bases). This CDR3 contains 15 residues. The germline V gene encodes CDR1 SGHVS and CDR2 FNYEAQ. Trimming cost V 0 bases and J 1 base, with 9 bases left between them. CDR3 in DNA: TGTGCCAGCAGCTTAGCGCGGGGGGCGAACACTGAAGCTTTCTTT. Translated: CASSLARGANTEAFF.

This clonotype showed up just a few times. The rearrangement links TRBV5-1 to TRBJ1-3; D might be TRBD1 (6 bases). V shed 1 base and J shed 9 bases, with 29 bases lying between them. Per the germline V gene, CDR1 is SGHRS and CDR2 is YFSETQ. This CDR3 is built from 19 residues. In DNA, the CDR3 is TGCGCCAGCAGCTTGTGGGGGCTTTGCCCACAGTCTCCCGGTGGCACCATATATTTT. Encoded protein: CASSLWGLCPQSPGGTIYF.